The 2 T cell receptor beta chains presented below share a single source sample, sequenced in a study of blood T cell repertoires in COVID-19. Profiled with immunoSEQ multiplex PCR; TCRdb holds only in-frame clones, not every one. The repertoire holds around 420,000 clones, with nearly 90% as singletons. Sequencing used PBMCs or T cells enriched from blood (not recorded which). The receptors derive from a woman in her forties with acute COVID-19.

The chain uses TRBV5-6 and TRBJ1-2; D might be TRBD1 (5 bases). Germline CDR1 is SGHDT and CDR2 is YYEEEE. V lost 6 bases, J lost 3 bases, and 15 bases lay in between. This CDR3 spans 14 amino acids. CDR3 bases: TGTGCCAGCACCAACGGAGGGGTAGACTATGGCTACACCTTC. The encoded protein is CASTNGGVDYGYTF.

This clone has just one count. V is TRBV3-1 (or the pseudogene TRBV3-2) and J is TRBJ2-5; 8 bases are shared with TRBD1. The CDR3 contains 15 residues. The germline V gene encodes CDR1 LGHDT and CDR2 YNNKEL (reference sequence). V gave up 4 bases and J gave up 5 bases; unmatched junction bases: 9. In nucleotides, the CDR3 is TGTGCCAGCAGCCTCGATAGGACAGGGCGGGAGACCCAGTACTTC. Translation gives CASSLDRTGRETQYF.